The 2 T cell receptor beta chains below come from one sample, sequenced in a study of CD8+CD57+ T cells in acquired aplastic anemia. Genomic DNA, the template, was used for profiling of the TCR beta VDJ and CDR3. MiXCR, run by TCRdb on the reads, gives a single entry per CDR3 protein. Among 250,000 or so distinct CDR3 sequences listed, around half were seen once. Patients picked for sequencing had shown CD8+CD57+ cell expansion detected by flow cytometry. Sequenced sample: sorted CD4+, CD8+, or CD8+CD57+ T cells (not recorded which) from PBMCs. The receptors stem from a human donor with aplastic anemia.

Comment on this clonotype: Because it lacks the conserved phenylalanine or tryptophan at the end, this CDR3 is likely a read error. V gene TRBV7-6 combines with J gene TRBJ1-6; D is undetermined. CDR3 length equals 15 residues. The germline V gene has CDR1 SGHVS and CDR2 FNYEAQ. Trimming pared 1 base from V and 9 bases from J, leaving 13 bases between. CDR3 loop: CASSLEGGPRSPLHS. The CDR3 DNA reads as TGTGCCAGCAGCTTAGAGGGAGGCCCGCGTTCACCCCTCCACTCT.

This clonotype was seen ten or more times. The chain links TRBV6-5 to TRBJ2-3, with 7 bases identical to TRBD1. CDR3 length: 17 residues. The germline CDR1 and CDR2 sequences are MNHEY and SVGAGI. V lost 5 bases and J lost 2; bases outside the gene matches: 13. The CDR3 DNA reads TGTGCCAGCAGTCCATACAGGGACAGATCCCACACAGATACGCAGTATTTT. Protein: CASSPYRDRSHTDTQYF.